This TCR beta chain was identified during a study of cytomegalovirus exposure and HLA in healthy donors. General study points: Across all donors, roughly uniform sequencing depth was an assumption of the presence/absence analyses. Using a false discovery rate of 0.05, a later analysis showed that 16,000 or so TCR beta sequences were associated with HLA alleles.

Each donor was nominally healthy when sampled (though unrecorded immune exposures were likely). Details on this clone: The antigen remains unidentified.

CDR3 length: 16 residues. CDR1 and CDR2 (germline): MNHEY, SMNVEV (reference sequence). V lost 8 bases to trimming and J lost 0 bases; unmatched junction nucleotides: 9. PCR involved 60 Vbeta and 13 Jbeta primers. Using immunoSEQ multiplex PCR, the repertoire was profiled, and TCRdb retains in-frame clones only, with some absent. The repertoire holds some 120,000 clones, with about 80% as singletons. What was sequenced was PBMCs. This receptor was taken from a man younger than 45 in good health and CMV-seronegative. The rearrangement uses TRBV27 and TRBJ2-1, with 8 bases identical to TRBD2. The CDR3 here is CASPATSGSSYNEQFF. CDR3 nucleotides: TGTGCCAGCCCGGCTACTAGCGGTAGCTCCTACAATGAGCAGTTCTTC.